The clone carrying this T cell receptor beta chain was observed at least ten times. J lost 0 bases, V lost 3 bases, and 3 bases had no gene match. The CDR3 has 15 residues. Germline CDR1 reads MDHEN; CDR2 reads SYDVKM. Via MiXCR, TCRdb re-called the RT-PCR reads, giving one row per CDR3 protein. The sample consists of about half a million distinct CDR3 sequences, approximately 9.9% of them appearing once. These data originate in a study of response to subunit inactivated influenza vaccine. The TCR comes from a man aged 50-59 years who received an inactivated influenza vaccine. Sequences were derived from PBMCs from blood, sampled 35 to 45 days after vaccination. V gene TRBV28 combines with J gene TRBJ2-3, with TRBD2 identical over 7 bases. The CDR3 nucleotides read TGTGCCAGCAGTTTCGAGCGGGGAAGCACAGATACGCAGTATTTT. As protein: CASSFERGSTDTQYF.